This T cell receptor beta chain was sequenced during a study of radiation and T cells in renal cell carcinoma. Clones were read by immunoSEQ multiplex PCR, and TCRdb kept only the in-frame ones, dropping some. The sample contains about 90,000 clones, around 84% of which appear only once. From germline, CDR1 is ENHRY and CDR2 SYGVKD. V was shortened by 4 bases and J by 4 bases, with 23 bases between the two germline ends. The CDR3 has 17 residues. Time point denoted: blood 4 weeks post-SBRT, at nephrectomy. Treatment indicated: 15 Gy SBRT to primary tumor, nephrectomy 4 weeks later. Nephrectomy followed 15 Gy stereotactic body radiation by 4 weeks. Blood was sampled at baseline, 2 weeks and 4 weeks after SBRT.

This receptor was identified in a man in his sixties with renal cell carcinoma. The rearrangement links TRBV10-3 to TRBJ2-7, with no clear D. This material consisted of blood, taken from a patient whose treatment included radiotherapy and nephrectomy. CDR3 DNA: TGTGCCATCAGTGCAGGTTCAAAAAGTACTCCGGCTTACGAGCAGTACTTC. Translated, it gives CAISAGSKSTPAYEQYF.